The T cell receptor (beta chain) under discussion was sequenced for a study of human T cells and chemical hapten exposure. This clonotype was seen at least ten times. Using its own MiXCR run on the 5' RACE reads, TCRdb lists one record per CDR3 protein. The top ten hold over 1.3% of the sample, which has about 140,000 distinct CDR3 sequences, 4.1% seen once. Unfractionated whole blood served as the source for total RNA extraction. The sequence derives from a female donor in good health.

In DNA, the CDR3 is TGTGCCAGCAGCTTAGCGCTAGGGGTGCGTGTGGGTCCGAAGCCTCCCCTCCACTTT. This sequence encodes CASSLALGVRVGPKPPLHF. The rearrangement links TRBV7-2 to TRBJ1-6, with D perhaps matching TRBD1 (5 bases). The CDR3 sequence is 19 residues long. Trimming left V 0 bases short and J 13 bases short, with 28 bases between. Germline values: CDR1 SGHTA, CDR2 FQGNSA.